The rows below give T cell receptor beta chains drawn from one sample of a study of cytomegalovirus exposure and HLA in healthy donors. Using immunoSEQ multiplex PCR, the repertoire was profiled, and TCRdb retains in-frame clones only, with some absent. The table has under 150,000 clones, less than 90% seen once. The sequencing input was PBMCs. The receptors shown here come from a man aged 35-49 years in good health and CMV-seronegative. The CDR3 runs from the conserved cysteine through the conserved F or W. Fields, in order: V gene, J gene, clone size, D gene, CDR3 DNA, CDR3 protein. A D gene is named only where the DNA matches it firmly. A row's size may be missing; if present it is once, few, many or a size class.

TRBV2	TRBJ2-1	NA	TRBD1	TGTGCCAGCTTAGGACAGGGGGCGCCAGGTGAGCAGTTCTTC	CASLGQGAPGEQFF
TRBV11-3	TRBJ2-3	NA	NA	TGTGCCAGCAGCAGGCGGCTCACAGATACGCAGTATTTT	CASSRRLTDTQYF
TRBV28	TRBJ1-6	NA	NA	TGTGCCAGCATCAGGGATGGATCACCCCTCCACTTT	CASIRDGSPLHF
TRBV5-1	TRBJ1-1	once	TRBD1	TGCGCCAGCAGCCCGGACGGGACAGGGCGTGGGGGCACTGAAGCTTTCTTT	CASSPDGTGRGGTEAFF
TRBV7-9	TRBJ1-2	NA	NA	TGTGCCAGCACCCCTGACGGGGGGCGCGGTGGCTACACCTTC	CASTPDGGRGGYTF
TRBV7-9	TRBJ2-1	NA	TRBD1	TGTGCCAGCAGCTCTTGGACAGGGCCGTACAATGAGCAGTTCTTC	CASSSWTGPYNEQFF
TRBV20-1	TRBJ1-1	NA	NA	TGCAGTGCTTGGGAGGAATGTTCGACTTTCTTT	CSAWEECSTFF
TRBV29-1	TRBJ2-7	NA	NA	TGCAGCGTTACGAGGGTGGGAGGCTACGAGCAGTACTTC	CSVTRVGGYEQYF
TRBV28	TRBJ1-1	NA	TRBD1	TGTGCCAGCAGTTTGACAGGGGTGAACACTGAAGCTTTCTTT	CASSLTGVNTEAFF
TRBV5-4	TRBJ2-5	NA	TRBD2	TGTGCCAGCAGTTCCCCTGGCGGGGGGCCGGAGACCCAGTACTTC	CASSSPGGGPETQYF
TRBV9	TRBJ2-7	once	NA	TGTGCCAGCAGCGTAACCGGCAGGTCCTACGAGCAGTACTTC	CASSVTGRSYEQYF
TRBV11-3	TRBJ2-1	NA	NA	TGTGCCAGCAGCTCGAGGTTGGGAGGCGAGCAGTTCTTC	CASSSRLGGEQFF
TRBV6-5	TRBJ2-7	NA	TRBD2	TGTGCCAGCAGTTTGATAGCGGGGACCCCCTACGAGCAGTACTTC	CASSLIAGTPYEQYF
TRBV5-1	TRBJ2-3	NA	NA	TGCGCCAGCATTAGCTATCCTTTTAGCACAGATACGCAGTATTTT	CASISYPFSTDTQYF
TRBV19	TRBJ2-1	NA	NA	TGTGCCAGTAGTATAGACGGGTCGCCGGGACTTCCAAAGAGCAATGAGCAGTTCTTC	CASSIDGSPGLPKSNEQFF
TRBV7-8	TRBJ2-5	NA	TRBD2	TGTGCCAGCAGTCCTACCGGGACTAGCTCTGGAGCAGAGACCCAGTACTTC	CASSPTGTSSGAETQYF
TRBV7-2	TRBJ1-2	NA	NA	TGTGCCAGCAGCTCGGGGGGGGACCCTCCTAACTATGGCTACACCTTC	CASSSGGDPPNYGYTF
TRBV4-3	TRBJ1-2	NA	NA	TGCGCCAGCAGCCTCCAGGACAGCAACTATGGCTACACCTTC	CASSLQDSNYGYTF
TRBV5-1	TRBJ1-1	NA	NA	TGCGCCAGCAGTTTGGACAGCCTGAACACTGAAGCTTTCTTT	CASSLDSLNTEAFF
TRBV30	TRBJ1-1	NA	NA	TGTGCCTGCTGGGGGGAGGGAACTGAAGCTTTCTTT	CACWGEGTEAFF
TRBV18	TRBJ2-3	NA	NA	TGTGCCAGCTCACGGCTGGGCCCCCCAGATACGCAGTATTTT	CASSRLGPPDTQYF
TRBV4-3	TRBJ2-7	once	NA	TGCGCCAGCAGCCAAGACAGATCCTACGAGCAGTACTTC	CASSQDRSYEQYF
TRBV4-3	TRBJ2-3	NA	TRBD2	TGCGCCAGCAGCCGCGGACTAGCGGGGGGGAGCACAGATACGCAGTATTTT	CASSRGLAGGSTDTQYF
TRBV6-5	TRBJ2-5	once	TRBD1	TGTGCCAGCAGTTCGTCTTTCCGGGACAGTGAGACCCAGTACTTC	CASSSSFRDSETQYF
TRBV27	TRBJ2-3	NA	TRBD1	TGTGCCAGCAGAGGGGGGACAGGGGGCACAGATACGCAGTATTTT	CASRGGTGGTDTQYF
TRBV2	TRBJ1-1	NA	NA	TGTGCCAGCAGCGAGGACAGGAACACTGAAGCTTTCTTT	CASSEDRNTEAFF
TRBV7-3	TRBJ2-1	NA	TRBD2	TGTGCCAGCAGCCGTCAACTAGCGGGAGACAATGAGCAGTTCTTC	CASSRQLAGDNEQFF
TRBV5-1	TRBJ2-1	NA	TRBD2	TGCGCCAGCAGCGATACTTTAGCGGGAGTAGCCCCCCGCTACAATGAGCAGTTCTTC	CASSDTLAGVAPRYNEQFF